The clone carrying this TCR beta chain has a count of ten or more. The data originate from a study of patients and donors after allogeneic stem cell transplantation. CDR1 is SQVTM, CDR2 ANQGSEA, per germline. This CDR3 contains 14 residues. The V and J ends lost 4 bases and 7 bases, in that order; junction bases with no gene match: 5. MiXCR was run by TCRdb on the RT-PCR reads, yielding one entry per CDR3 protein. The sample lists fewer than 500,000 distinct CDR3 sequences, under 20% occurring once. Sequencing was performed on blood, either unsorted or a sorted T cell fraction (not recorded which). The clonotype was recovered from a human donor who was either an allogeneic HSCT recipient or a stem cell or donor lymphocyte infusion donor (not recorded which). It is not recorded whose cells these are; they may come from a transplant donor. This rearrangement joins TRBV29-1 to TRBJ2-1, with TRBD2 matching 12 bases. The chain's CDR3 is CSVGTSGVGNEQFF. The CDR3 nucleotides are TGCAGCGTTGGGACTAGCGGGGTAGGAAATGAGCAGTTCTTC.